Presented here are 13 T cell receptor beta chains from one specimen sequenced in a study of T-cell memory formation after mild COVID-19. In TCRdb, the 5' RACE reads were re-called with MiXCR into one record per CDR3 protein. The sample holds hundreds of thousands of distinct CDR3 sequences; over 15% are singletons and the top ten take around 13%. Material for sequencing was PBMCs or a T cell subset sorted from them (not recorded which). Receptors were obtained from an adult woman who had mild COVID-19 (a few samples of this study predate the infection). Cell type and time point are not known.

This clonotype was counted between two and nine times. The CDR3 nucleotides read TGCAGTGCTAGCCTCCGGGACGGAGCCTACAATGAGCAGTTCTTC. Protein sequence: CSASLRDGAYNEQFF. The rearrangement uses TRBV20-1 and TRBJ2-1, with D perhaps being TRBD1 or TRBD2 (5 bases each). V gave up 3 bases and J gave up 2 bases, with 14 bases separating them. CDR1 and CDR2 (germline): DFQATT, SNEGSKA (reference sequence). CDR3 length equals 15 residues.

The chain links TRBV19 to TRBJ2-5; 8 bases are a match to TRBD1. The CDR3 has 15 amino acids. Germline-derived CDR1 and CDR2 are LNHDA and SQIVND (reference sequence). J gave up 2 bases and V 4 bases, and 6 bases lay outside the gene matches. CDR3 amino acids: CASSNSQGVQETQYF. CDR3 coding DNA: TGTGCCAGTAGTAATTCACAGGGGGTTCAAGAGACCCAGTACTTC.

This clonotype was observed a handful of times. V usage is TRBV7-2 and J usage is TRBJ1-3; no firm D call. CDR1 SGHTA and CDR2 FQGNSA come from the germline V gene. V dropped 3 bases and J dropped 4 bases, with 7 bases sitting between them. This CDR3 is 13 amino acids long. The CDR3 is CASSLPPGNTIYF. CDR3 sequence (DNA): TGTGCCAGCAGCTTGCCGCCAGGAAACACCATATATTTT.

The sample holds a few counts of this clonotype. The rearrangement uses TRBV18 and TRBJ1-2; D not resolved. The V end was cut by 2 bases, the J end by 8 bases, with 9 bases between. Germline V gene lookup returns CDR1 KGHSH and CDR2 LQKENI. The CDR3 is made up of 12 amino acids. CDR3 protein: CASSPMSDGYTF. CDR3 nucleotides: TGTGCCAGCTCACCAATGTCTGACGGCTACACCTTC.

The chain joins TRBV7-3 to TRBJ1-6; possibly TRBD1 for D (6 bases). This CDR3 contains 14 residues. The V and J ends lost 3 bases and 7 bases respectively, with 10 bases between them. CDR1 is SGHTA and CDR2 is FQGTGA in the germline V gene. The CDR3 region is CASSFGTQNSPLHF. CDR3 bases: TGTGCCAGCAGCTTCGGGACACAGAATTCACCCCTCCACTTT.

The rearrangement joins TRBV25-1 to TRBJ2-2; D gene uncertain. CDR3 length: 13 amino acids. The V end was cut by 7 bases, the J end by 0 bases, with 6 bases between. Germline lookup yields CDR1 MGHDK and CDR2 SYGVNS. In DNA, the CDR3 is TGTGCCAGCACCCCAGCGAACACCGGGGAGCTGTTTTTT. It yields the protein CASTPANTGELFF.

This clonotype came up many times. The V gene is TRBV5-1, the J gene TRBJ1-2; D gene ambiguous. V was cut by 2 bases and J by 2 bases, with 4 bases left in between. The CDR3 runs to 12 residues. The germline V gene has CDR1 SGHRS and CDR2 YFSETQ. CDR3 bases: TGCGCCAGCAGCTTTCGAAACTATGGCTACACCTTC. Translation gives CASSFRNYGYTF.

V usage is TRBV29-1 and J usage is TRBJ1-2, with unresolved D. V lost 2 bases and J lost 7, with 8 bases in between. This CDR3 is built from 11 residues. Germline V gives CDR1 SQVTM, CDR2 ANQGSEA. CDR3 sequence reads: CSVERAGGYTF. CDR3 DNA: TGCAGCGTTGAAAGGGCAGGTGGCTACACCTTC.

This clonotype was seen only a few times. The CDR3, as DNA: TGTGCCAGCAAGATGGCCGGGGGGGAGAACACTGAAGCTTTCTTT. Its translation is CASKMAGGENTEAFF. This chain joins TRBV7-3 and TRBJ1-1, with D possibly being TRBD1 (5 bases). This CDR3 has 15 amino acids. Germline CDR1 and CDR2: SGHTA and FQGTGA. V lost 7 bases and J lost 1, with 16 bases in between.

This clonotype turned up a few times. V is TRBV7-2 and J is TRBJ2-7; D is possibly TRBD2 (5 bases). V lost 5 bases, J lost 2 bases, and 13 bases lay in between. CDR1 and CDR2 from the germline V gene are SGHTA and FQGNSA. The CDR3 runs 14 residues. The CDR3 sequence is CASSLPGVAYEQYF. CDR3 nucleotide sequence: TGTGCCAGCAGCCTCCCCGGGGTGGCCTACGAGCAGTACTTC.

In its sample, this clonotype was seen a few times. The genes are TRBV12-3 or TRBV12-4 and TRBJ2-3, with 8 nucleotides matching TRBD2. V shed 4 bases and J 5 bases; nucleotides not matched to a gene: 8. CDR3 length: 15 amino acids. The DNA for the CDR3 is TGTGCCAGCAGTTCCCCAGCGGGAGTTGGAGATACGCAGTATTTT. Amino acids: CASSSPAGVGDTQYF.

This clonotype was observed a handful of times. The V and J genes are TRBV24-1 and TRBJ1-1; D possibly corresponds to TRBD1 (6 bases). This CDR3 has 13 amino acids. The germline V gene has CDR1 KGHDR and CDR2 SFDVKD. V lost 7 bases to trimming and J lost 1 base, with 9 bases between them. Here the CDR3 DNA reads TGTGCCACCAGCCCGACAGGGAACACTGAAGCTTTCTTT. Encoded protein: CATSPTGNTEAFF.

About this clonotype: Germline and junction disagree at one end, which may indicate a read error. The chain is built from TRBV5-1 and TRBJ1-1; the D is unclear. CDR3 length: 15 amino acids. Germline assignment: CDR1 SGHRS and CDR2 YFSETQ. CDR3 sequence reads: CASSLSANMKTEAFF. In DNA, the CDR3 is TGCGCCAGCAGCTTGTCGGCAAACATGAAAACTGAAGCTTTCTTT.